This T cell receptor beta chain is drawn from a study of T cell clonotyping in hematopoietic cell transplantation. Study outcomes and limitations: Pathologically expanded recipient clonotypes increased progressively from day 30 to day 180 as diversity fell. At the given depth, recipient repertoires were over 95% de novo clonotypes.

This CDR3 is 13 amino acids long. Trimming took 3 bases from V and 4 from J, leaving 10 bases between them. Germline CDR1 and CDR2: MNHNY and SVGAGI (reference sequence). The data were produced by immunoSEQ multiplex PCR, yet TCRdb's version contains in-frame clones alone and is incomplete. The profile shows about 15,000 clones, 71% of them singletons. This clone was detected only a few times. The target antigen is unknown. The chain recombines TRBV6-6 with TRBJ2-7; D gene unclear. The receptor was derived from a woman in her sixties or seventies in good health. Some clones in this sample may be carry-over from other donors' samples. Sample: peripheral blood mononuclear cells. CDR3 sequence: CASSYSSAYEQYF. CDR3 nucleotides: TGTGCCAGCAGTTATAGTTCAGCTTACGAGCAGTACTTC.